Listed below are T cell receptor beta chains from one sample, sequenced in a study of technical replicates of blood from a handful of donors. The table came from immunoSEQ multiplex PCR; TCRdb's copy has only in-frame clones and leaves some out. The sample records about 53,000 clones, around 84% being singletons. Sequencing was done on a sample of PBMCs. The receptor source for this set is a human donor in good health. Some clones in this sample may be carry-over from other donors' samples. The CDR3 runs from the conserved cysteine through the conserved F or W. Fields, in order: CDR3 length, D gene, V gene, J gene, clone size, CDR3 DNA, CDR3 protein. A D gene is named only where the DNA matches it firmly. Some rows have no size entry. The others give once, few or many, or a class for an expanded clone.

15	TRBD1	TRBV7-9	TRBJ2-3	NA	TGTGCCAGCAGCGTAGGACAGGGCACCACAGATACGCAGTATTTT	CASSVGQGTTDTQYF
14	TRBD2	TRBV7-2	TRBJ2-3	NA	TGTGCCAGCTCTAGCGGGAGCCACACAGATACGCAGTATTTT	CASSSGSHTDTQYF
16	NA	TRBV10-3	TRBJ1-6	NA	TGTGCCATCAGTGAGGTGCGAGGAGGGGATAATTCACCCCTCCACTTT	CAISEVRGGDNSPLHF
12	TRBD1	TRBV7-9	TRBJ2-7	NA	TGTGCCAGCAGAGTACAGGGGTACGAGCAGTACTTC	CASRVQGYEQYF
11	NA	TRBV6-1	TRBJ2-5	once	TGTGCCAGTTGGGTTGGCGGCCAAAAGTACTTC	CASWVGGQKYF
14	NA	TRBV6-5	TRBJ1-6	NA	TGTGCCAGCAGTTACCAGGGGTTCTATTCACCCCTCCACTTT	CASSYQGFYSPLHF
16	NA	TRBV27	TRBJ2-1	NA	TGTGCCAGCAGTCCCTACCGACAGGTTGCCTACAATGAGCAGTTCTTC	CASSPYRQVAYNEQFF
19	NA	TRBV14	TRBJ2-3	NA	TGTGCCAGCAGCCAATGGGAAAACAGGGAGTACTTTATCACAGATACGCAGTATTTT	CASSQWENREYFITDTQYF
15	TRBD2	TRBV13	TRBJ2-7	NA	TGTGCCAGCAGCCAAGAGGCTAGCGGGGTTTACGAGCAGTACTTC	CASSQEASGVYEQYF
13	NA	TRBV10-3	TRBJ2-1	NA	TGTGCCATCAAGATTCAGGGTCGGAATGAGCAGTTCTTC	CAIKIQGRNEQFF
15	TRBD2	TRBV5-4	TRBJ2-1	NA	TGTGCCAGCAGCGGGGGACTAGCGGGGGATCGGGAGCAGTTCTTC	CASSGGLAGDREQFF
13	NA	TRBV6-5	TRBJ1-1	once	TGTGCCAGCAAGCTCGGTCGGAACACTGAAGCTTTCTTT	CASKLGRNTEAFF
14	TRBD1	TRBV7-6	TRBJ2-7	NA	TGTGCCAGCAGCCCCAGACCACAGGGGGACGAGCAGTACTTC	CASSPRPQGDEQYF
15	TRBD2	TRBV11-2	TRBJ2-1	NA	TGTGCCAGCAGCTTAGTCCGCGGGAGAGACAATGAGCAGTTCTTC	CASSLVRGRDNEQFF
13	NA	TRBV30	TRBJ2-3	NA	TGTGCCTGGAGTGTACAAGTGGCAGATACGCAGTATTTT	CAWSVQVADTQYF
12	NA	TRBV7-3	TRBJ1-1	NA	TGTGCCAGCAGCCGAAGCGGGGAGCAAGCTTTCTTT	CASSRSGEQAFF
14	TRBD1	TRBV11-2	TRBJ2-3	NA	TGTGCCAGCAACCGGGACAGGGTAACAGATACGCAGTATTTT	CASNRDRVTDTQYF
14	NA	TRBV7-9	TRBJ2-4	few	TGTGCCAGCAGCCCCAGTCTCACCCAGAACATTCAGTACTTC	CASSPSLTQNIQYF
18	NA	TRBV2	TRBJ2-3	NA	TGTGCCAGCAGTGAGGACGCGACACTTGGACAAAACACAGATACGCAGTATTTT	CASSEDATLGQNTDTQYF
14	TRBD1	TRBV5-1	TRBJ2-4	medium-sized	TGCGCCAGCAGCTCCGGACAGGGTGGGGACATTCAGTACTTC	CASSSGQGGDIQYF
15	NA	TRBV19	TRBJ1-6	NA	TGTGCCAGTAGTATGTCAGAAGGGGTCTATTCACCCCTCCACTTT	CASSMSEGVYSPLHF
14	TRBD1	TRBV10-3	TRBJ2-7	NA	TGTGCCATCAGTCCGGGACAGGGAGAGTACGAGCAGTACTTC	CAISPGQGEYEQYF
15	NA	TRBV15	TRBJ1-2	NA	TGTGCCACCAGCAGAGATCTTGGAGGGAACTATGGCTACACCTTC	CATSRDLGGNYGYTF
15	NA	TRBV6-6	TRBJ1-2	NA	TGTGCCAGCAGTTACTCGGGTCTCGGGGGCTATGGCTACACCTTC	CASSYSGLGGYGYTF
16	NA	TRBV18	TRBJ2-7	NA	TGTGCCAGCTCGACCATCCCGGGTTCCTCCACCTACGAGCAGTACTTC	CASSTIPGSSTYEQYF
16	NA	TRBV6-1	TRBJ1-6	NA	TGTGCCAGCAGTGTCCCCTTCAGGGGAAGTAATTCACCCCTCCACTTT	CASSVPFRGSNSPLHF
12	NA	TRBV6-1	TRBJ2-7	NA	TGTGCCACGATTTTAGGAGGTCGCGAGCAGTACTTC	CATILGGREQYF
15	NA	TRBV27	TRBJ2-3	NA	TGTGCCACCCGAAGGGGGGAGGGCCGTTTAGATACGCAGTATTTT	CATRRGEGRLDTQYF
15	TRBD1	TRBV27	TRBJ1-2	NA	TGTGCCAGCAGTATCACTTCCAGGGGGGTCTATGGCTACACCTTC	CASSITSRGVYGYTF
16	TRBD1	TRBV9	TRBJ2-2	NA	TGTGCCAGCAGCGTGTCGGGACAGGGGGGCCCCGGGGAGCTGTTTTTT	CASSVSGQGGPGELFF
13	NA	TRBV30	TRBJ1-1	NA	TGTGCCTGGGACCGGGGGGGTAACACTGAAGCTTTCTTT	CAWDRGGNTEAFF
16	NA	TRBV7-8	TRBJ1-5	NA	TGTGCCAGCAGCTTAATGGGCAGGGGCGGGAGTCAGCCCCAGCATTTT	CASSLMGRGGSQPQHF
14	NA	TRBV10-3	TRBJ2-5	NA	TGTGCCATCAGTGAGCCGCGGCAAAGGGAGACCCAGTACTTC	CAISEPRQRETQYF
15	TRBD2	TRBV7-9	TRBJ2-1	NA	TGTGCCAGCACCGAACGGGGGGGATCAATGTTCGGGCAGTTCTTC	CASTERGGSMFGQFF
12	TRBD2	TRBV2	TRBJ2-7	NA	TGTGCCAGCAGGGCGACTAGCACCGAGCAGTACTTC	CASRATSTEQYF
13	NA	TRBV7-3	TRBJ2-3	NA	TGTGCCAGCAGTCCATCGGGCACAGATACGCAGTATTTT	CASSPSGTDTQYF
15	TRBD1	TRBV28	TRBJ1-5	NA	TGTGCCAGCAGTTTAACTGGACAGGCCAATAAGCCCCAGCATTTT	CASSLTGQANKPQHF
14	TRBD2	TRBV10-3	TRBJ2-7	once	TGTGCCATCACCAAACAGCGGGATGGCGGCGAGCAGTACTTC	CAITKQRDGGEQYF
15	TRBD2	TRBV25-1	TRBJ2-5	NA	TGTGCCAGCAGTGGGGGTGTTAGCGGGGGGGATCCCCAGTACTTC	CASSGGVSGGDPQYF
13	NA	TRBV7-2	TRBJ1-1	once	TGTGCCAGCAGCCAAGGGCAGGGCGGTGAAGCTTTCTTT	CASSQGQGGEAFF
12	NA	TRBV29-1	TRBJ1-2	few	TGCAGCGCCGAGCCGGGTAGCTATGGCTACACCTTC	CSAEPGSYGYTF
14	NA	TRBV4-2	TRBJ1-1	few	TGTGCCAGCAGCCTGGGCGGGGCGAACACTGAAGCTTTCTTT	CASSLGGANTEAFF
14	NA	TRBV7-6	TRBJ1-1	NA	TGTGCCAGCAGCTTACGGACTATGAACACTGAAGCTTTCTTT	CASSLRTMNTEAFF
15	NA	TRBV7-9	TRBJ2-7	NA	TGTGCCAGCAGCTCCCCCAGGGGGGCTGTCGTTCGCCAGTACTTC	CASSSPRGAVVRQYF
13	TRBD1	TRBV28	TRBJ1-6	NA	TGTGCCAGCAGTTGGGACAGGGCGGCACCCCTCCACTTT	CASSWDRAAPLHF
16	TRBD2	TRBV7-3	TRBJ2-5	NA	TGTGCCAGCAGCCCCCAAGCTAGCGGGAACGGAGAGACCCAGTACTTC	CASSPQASGNGETQYF
18	NA	TRBV7-6	TRBJ2-1	NA	TGTGCCAGCAGCAAATCCGGGTCAGGGGCTTCTACCTACAATGAGCAGTTCTTC	CASSKSGSGASTYNEQFF
17	TRBD2	TRBV5-1	TRBJ2-7	NA	TGCGCCAGCAGCTACCGCCTACTAGCGGGAGGTTCATACGAGCAGTACTTC	CASSYRLLAGGSYEQYF
14	NA	TRBV19	TRBJ2-3	NA	TGTGCCAGTAGTATAGAGCAGGGTGTAGATACGCAGTATTTT	CASSIEQGVDTQYF
14	TRBD1	TRBV29-1	TRBJ1-1	NA	TGCAGCGTTGTGAATCCGGACAGGGGCCCTGAAGCTTTCTTT	CSVVNPDRGPEAFF
13	NA	TRBV19	TRBJ1-1	NA	TGTGCCAGTAGTACGATCCCGGGGACTGAAGCTTTCTTT	CASSTIPGTEAFF
14	NA	TRBV10-3	TRBJ2-5	NA	TGTGCCATCAGTGAGTCTAACAGTCGGGAGACCCAGTACTTC	CAISESNSRETQYF
15	TRBD2	TRBV11-2	TRBJ2-1	NA	TGTGCCAGCAGCGCGAGTAGCGGGGTGCACAATGAGCAGTTCTTC	CASSASSGVHNEQFF
16	TRBD1	TRBV10-3	TRBJ2-2	NA	TGTGCCATCAGTGCCTGGGACAGGGCTCCAACCGGGGAGCTGTTTTTT	CAISAWDRAPTGELFF
13	TRBD1	TRBV25-1	TRBJ1-1	NA	TGTGCCAGCAGTGAATTGGGGGACAGGGAAGCTTTCTTT	CASSELGDREAFF
13	NA	TRBV7-9	TRBJ2-2	NA	TGTGCCGTCAACCAGGGTAACACCGGGGAGCTGTTTTTT	CAVNQGNTGELFF
12	NA	TRBV7-3	TRBJ2-5	NA	TGTGCCAGCAGCCACCCCGGCGGGACCCAGTACTTC	CASSHPGGTQYF
14	TRBD1	TRBV7-2	TRBJ2-7	NA	TGTGCCAGCAGCCTCACAGGGGGCAACTACGAGCAGTACTTC	CASSLTGGNYEQYF
14	NA	TRBV9	TRBJ2-3	once	TGTGCCAGCGGACTCAGCTTTGGTTGGGATACGCAGTATTTT	CASGLSFGWDTQYF